The TCR beta chain described here comes from a study of blood T cell repertoires in COVID-19. Turning to the study itself: The cDNA or gDNA used as material had been derived from T cells, B-cell-depleted T cells, or PBMCs.

This CDR3 is built from 16 residues. CDR1 is SGHKS, CDR2 YYEKEE, per germline (reference sequence). Trimming cost V 5 bases and J 2 bases; bases outside gene matches: 9. How the authors handled the data: Estimated nucleated cell counts came from reference gene primer amplification. Data came from immunoSEQ multiplex PCR; TCRdb stores just in-frame clones and leaves some out. That table supplies the V and J calls and clone size; D and trimming were determined from the DNA. The repertoire holds almost 200,000 clones, roughly 77% seen once, with under 7% in the top ten. Seattle patients were enrolled while actively infected and followed longitudinally.

V and J are TRBV5-5 and TRBJ2-7; 11 nucleotides line up with TRBD1. The sample comprised peripheral blood. The receptor comes from a woman aged 40 to 50 with COVID-19, enrolled during active disease. CDR3 nucleotide sequence: TGTGCCAGCAGTTATACCGGGACAGGGGGTACCTACGAGCAGTACTTC. Its protein product is CASSYTGTGGTYEQYF. The full variable domain, with the rest looked up from reference TRBV5-5 and TRBJ2-7, is DAGVTQSPTHLIKTRGQQVTLRCSPISGHKSVSWYQQVLGQGPQFIFQYYEKEERGRGNFPDRFSARQFPNYSSELNVNALLLGDSALYLCASSYTGTGGTYEQYFGPGTRLTVT.